This T cell receptor (beta chain) was identified during a study of human T cells and chemical hapten exposure. Study at large: The sensitizing agent was 2% DPC, placed on 2 cm by 2 cm of upper inner arm skin.

As for time point: patch test 2, 6 weeks after DPC sensitization. The treatment is: therapeutic diphenylcyclopropenone sensitization with weekly scalp DPC. TCRdb ran MiXCR on the RACE reads and lists one entry per CDR3 protein. Altogether 360,000 or so distinct CDR3 sequences are present, roughly 6.3% being singletons, with the ten largest covering around 5.6%. In this sample, this clonotype turned up many times. Per germline, CDR1 MNHNS and CDR2 SASEGT. The V and J ends lost 8 bases and 5 bases, in that order; junction bases with no gene match: 5. This CDR3 spans 14 amino acids. The chain uses TRBV6-1 and TRBJ1-6; 8 nucleotides agree with TRBD1. The material sequenced was whole blood, taken in connection with sensitization to the hapten diphenylcyclopropenone (DPC). The sequence derives from a woman younger than 30 with alopecia areata. Some clones in this sample may be carry-over from other donors' samples. For the CDR3, the DNA is TGTGCCAGCCGGAGGGACAGGAATAATTCACCCCTCCACTTT. Translation gives CASRRDRNNSPLHF.